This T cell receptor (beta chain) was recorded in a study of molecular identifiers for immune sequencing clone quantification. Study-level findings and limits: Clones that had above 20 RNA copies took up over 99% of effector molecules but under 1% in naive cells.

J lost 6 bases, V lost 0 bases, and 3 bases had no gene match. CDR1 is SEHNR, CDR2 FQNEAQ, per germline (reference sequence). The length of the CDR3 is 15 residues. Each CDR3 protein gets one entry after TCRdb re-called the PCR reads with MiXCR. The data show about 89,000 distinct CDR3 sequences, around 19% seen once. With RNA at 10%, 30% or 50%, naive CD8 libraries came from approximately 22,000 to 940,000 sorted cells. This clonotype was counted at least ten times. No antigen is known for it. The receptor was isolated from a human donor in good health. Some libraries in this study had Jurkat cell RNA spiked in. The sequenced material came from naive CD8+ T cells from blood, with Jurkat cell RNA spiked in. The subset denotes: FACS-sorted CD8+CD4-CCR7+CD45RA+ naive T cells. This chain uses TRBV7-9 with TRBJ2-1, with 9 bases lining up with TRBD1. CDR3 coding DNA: TGTGCCAGCAGCTTAGCGGGACAGGGCGGCAATGAGCAGTTCTTC. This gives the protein CASSLAGQGGNEQFF.